These 25 T cell receptor beta chains share one sample of origin, sequenced in a study of tumor T cells in aggressive B-cell lymphoma. Generated by immunoSEQ multiplex PCR, the TCRdb table keeps only in-frame clones and is missing some. The data hold about 3,500 clones, with over 85% observed a single time. Sequencing was done on a sample of tumor tissue. The source is an adult with diffuse large B cell lymphoma.

The J gene is TRBJ1-6, the V gene TRBV9, with D possibly matching TRBD1 (6 bases). V was shortened by 2 bases and J by 5 bases, with 8 bases between the two germline ends. This CDR3 spans 14 amino acids. CDR1 is SGDLS, CDR2 YYNGEE, per germline. CDR3 nucleotides: TGTGCCAGCAGCGTTCACAGGGATAATTCACCCCTCCACTTT. This translates into CASSVHRDNSPLHF.

CDR3: CASGMQNHNEQFF. DNA for the CDR3: TGTGCCAGCGGTATGCAGAATCACAATGAGCAGTTCTTC. J is TRBJ2-1 and V is TRBV9; D is unresolved. The V end was cut by 7 bases, the J end by 5 bases, with 13 bases between. In germline, CDR1 is SGDLS, CDR2 YYNGEE. The CDR3 is made up of 13 amino acids.

The rearrangement joins TRBV6-5 to TRBJ2-1, with 7 bases fitting TRBD2. CDR3 length equals 13 residues. CDR1 and CDR2 from the germline V gene are MNHEY and SVGAGI. The V segment lost 6 bases and the J segment 6 bases; nucleotides outside the gene matches: 5. The CDR3 region is CASRKTSSNEQFF. The DNA for the CDR3 is TGTGCCAGCAGGAAGACTAGCAGCAATGAGCAGTTCTTC.

The chain combines TRBV12-2 with TRBJ2-3; the table's D call, TRBD2, has no DNA check behind it. TRBV12-2 is noted as a pseudogene. The CDR3 has 15 residues. The CDR3 DNA reads as TGTGCAAGTCGCAATAGCGGGAGATACGCAGATACGCAGTATTTT. Translated, it gives CASRNSGRYADTQYF.

The chain links TRBV18 to TRBJ1-5; 7 bases are a match to TRBD1. The germline gives CDR1 KGHSH, CDR2 LQKENI. Losses at the gene ends were 3 bases for V and 3 bases for J; bases not matched to a gene: 2. This CDR3 comprises 14 residues. The CDR3 sequence is CASSPGQYNQPQHF. CDR3 DNA: TGTGCCAGCTCACCGGGACAGTACAATCAGCCCCAGCATTTT.

CDR3 nucleotide sequence: TGTGCCAGTAGTATCCGGAGACACTATGGCTACACCTTC. Protein product: CASSIRRHYGYTF. The chain combines TRBV19 with TRBJ1-2; D is undetermined. CDR3 size: 13 residues. The germline V gene encodes CDR1 LNHDA and CDR2 SQIVND (reference sequence). Trimming left V 3 bases short and J 3 bases short, with 8 bases between.

V usage is TRBV7-3 and J usage is TRBJ2-7, with 14 bases matching TRBD2. With 4 bases clipped from V and 5 bases from J, the junction kept 1 base outside the gene matches. CDR3 size: 14 residues. The germline CDR1 and CDR2 sequences are SGHTA and FQGTGA. DNA of the CDR3: TGTGCCAGCAGCTCGGGACTAGCGGGAGACGAGCAGTACTTC. The encoded protein is CASSSGLAGDEQYF.

The chain couples TRBV28 to TRBJ2-1; 9 nucleotides match TRBD1. This CDR3 contains 16 residues. With V trimmed by 3 bases and J by 2 bases, 5 bases remained unmatched. CDR1 MDHEN and CDR2 SYDVKM come from the germline V gene. CDR3 residues: CASSFPGTGTYNEQFF. The CDR3 bases are TGTGCCAGCAGTTTTCCCGGGACAGGGACCTACAATGAGCAGTTCTTC.

This clone appeared a single time. The chain employs TRBV16 and TRBJ2-1, with a possible D match to TRBD1 (5 bases). CDR1 KGHSY and CDR2 FQNENV come from the germline V gene. Trimming took off 4 bases at V and 8 bases at J, with 9 bases between the two ends. CDR3 length equals 12 residues. CDR3 sequence: CASSPQGDEQFF. The DNA for the CDR3 is TGTGCCAGCAGCCCTCAAGGGGATGAGCAGTTCTTC.

In DNA, the CDR3 is TGTGCCAGCAGCTTTGAACTTAGCTCCTACAATGAGCAGTTCTTC. This sequence encodes CASSFELSSYNEQFF. The chain has TRBV6-1 and TRBJ2-1, with D hard to call. This CDR3 spans 15 amino acids. The V end lost 6 bases, the J end lost 0 bases, and 12 bases lay between the germline ends. Germline V gives CDR1 MNHNS, CDR2 SASEGT.

The chain carries TRBV15 and TRBJ2-1; the match to TRBD2 covers 10 bases. Germline V gives CDR1 LNHNV, CDR2 YYDKDF (reference sequence). The CDR3 length is 17 residues. V lost 0 bases and J lost 7; bases outside the gene matches: 9. The CDR3 protein is CATSRDYLAGVGNEQFF. The CDR3 bases are TGTGCCACCAGCAGAGATTACCTAGCGGGAGTTGGGAATGAGCAGTTCTTC.

J is TRBJ2-5 and V is TRBV4-2, with D possibly being TRBD2 (6 bases). The J call is doubtful: the DNA matches TRBJ2-7 better. Germline V CDR1 and CDR2: LGHNA, YNFKEQ. This CDR3 comprises 15 residues. CDR3: CASSQAGTVGYEQYF. In nucleotides, the CDR3 is TGTGCCAGCAGCCAAGCCGGGACTGTGGGCTACGAGCAGTACTTC.

The chain employs TRBV5-1 and TRBJ2-2, with 13 bases that match TRBD2. V shed 0 bases and J 4 bases; nucleotides not matched to a gene: 3. The CDR3 has 17 amino acids. Germline V lookup: CDR1 SGHRS, CDR2 YFSETQ. The CDR3 loop reads CASSLGGLAGPTGELFF. DNA for the CDR3: TGCGCCAGCAGCTTGGGGGGACTAGCGGGACCCACCGGGGAGCTGTTTTTT.

V gene TRBV11-2 combines with J gene TRBJ2-7; 10 positions agree with TRBD2. V lost 5 bases to trimming and J lost 2 bases; unmatched junction nucleotides: 9. The CDR3 runs 16 residues. Germline CDR1 reads SGHAT; CDR2 reads FQNNGV. In DNA, the CDR3 is TGTGCCAGCAGCCCACCTGGACTAGCGGAAGCCTACGAGCAGTACTTC. This sequence encodes CASSPPGLAEAYEQYF.

V and J are TRBV2 and TRBJ1-5, with D unclear. V gave up 4 bases and J gave up 0 bases, with 7 bases separating them. Looked up from germline, CDR1 is SNHLY and CDR2 is FYNNEI. This CDR3 is 14 amino acids long. CDR3 protein: CASSAQNSNQPQHF. The CDR3 DNA reads TGTGCCAGCAGTGCCCAGAATAGCAATCAGCCCCAGCATTTT.

J is TRBJ2-3 and V is TRBV18, with TRBD2 identical over 15 bases. The junction had 5 bases not matched to a gene; V was cut back by 5 bases and J by 5 bases. CDR1 is KGHSH, CDR2 LQKENI, per germline. This CDR3 is built from 16 residues. This CDR3 reads CASSWTSGRAGDTQYF. The CDR3, as DNA: TGTGCCAGCTCATGGACTAGCGGGAGGGCCGGAGATACGCAGTATTTT.

The J gene is TRBJ1-1, the V gene TRBV28; TRBD1 matches 7 bases. This CDR3 spans 15 amino acids. V trimming: 4 bases; J trimming: 5 bases; junction bases outside the gene matches: 10. The germline V gene has CDR1 MDHEN and CDR2 SYDVKM. CDR3 sequence reads: CASSSRTGPETEAFF. CDR3 nucleotides: TGTGCCAGCAGTTCCCGGACAGGCCCCGAGACTGAAGCTTTCTTT. Combining the CDR3 with reference TRBV28 and TRBJ1-1 gives the whole variable domain DVKVTQSSRYLVKRTGEKVFLECVQDMDHENMFWYRQDPGLGLRLIYFSYDVKMKEKGDIPEGYSVSREKKERFSLILESASTNQTSMYLCASSSRTGPETEAFFGQGTRLTVV.

V usage is TRBV9 and J usage is TRBJ2-1; TRBD2 aligns across 9 bases. V trimming: 0 bases; J trimming: 8 bases; junction bases outside the gene matches: 6. The CDR3 runs 15 residues. Looked up from germline, CDR1 is SGDLS and CDR2 is YYNGEE. Here the CDR3 DNA reads TGTGCCAGCAGCGTAGGTGGCGGGAGGGGCTATGAGCAGTTCTTC. Its protein is CASSVGGGRGYEQFF.

On this clone: The same CDR3 is also encoded by other DNA sequences in this sample. The chain recombines TRBV18 with TRBJ2-3; TRBD2 aligns across 8 bases. CDR3 length: 18 amino acids. Germline CDR1 and CDR2: KGHSH and LQKENI. The junction had 12 bases not matched to a gene; V was cut back by 3 bases and J by 1 base. The CDR3 loop reads CASSPQRETVSGTDTQYF. The CDR3 DNA reads TGTGCCAGCTCACCGCAGCGGGAGACCGTATCGGGCACAGATACGCAGTATTTT.

The chain carries TRBV18 and TRBJ2-3; D is uncertain. CDR1 KGHSH and CDR2 LQKENI come from the germline V gene. V was pared by 6 bases and J by 2 bases, with 9 bases between. The CDR3 consists of 13 residues. The CDR3 bases are TGTGCCAGCTCCCCTTATCCCACAGATACGCAGTATTTT. Its translation: CASSPYPTDTQYF.

This chain uses TRBV6-1 with TRBJ1-5; a possible D gene is TRBD1 (5 bases). CDR3 length: 15 amino acids. The ends were cut back, 3 bases at V and 6 bases at J, with 15 bases in the middle. Germline lookup yields CDR1 MNHNS and CDR2 SASEGT. CDR3 DNA sequence: TGTGCCAGCAGTGACGCCGGGGGGGAGGGTCAGCCCCAGCATTTT. Translation gives CASSDAGGEGQPQHF.

The V and J genes are TRBV7-9 and TRBJ2-4, with TRBD2 matching over 11 bases. Per the germline V gene, CDR1 is SEHNR and CDR2 is FQNEAQ (reference sequence). The CDR3 is 17 residues long. V lost 6 bases to trimming and J lost 8 bases; unmatched junction nucleotides: 15. Here the CDR3 DNA reads TGTGCCAGCAGTTCTGGACCAGCTAGCGGGAGGATGGACATTCAGTACTTC. Its protein product is CASSSGPASGRMDIQYF.

The chain is built from TRBV18 and TRBJ1-1, with a possible D match to TRBD1 (6 bases). The length of the CDR3 is 14 residues. The germline gives CDR1 KGHSH, CDR2 LQKENI. V lost 2 bases and J 10 bases, leaving 17 bases between the germline ends. The CDR3 reads CASSPGTRYSAAFF. The CDR3 DNA reads as TGTGCCAGCTCACCAGGGACAAGGTACTCGGCAGCTTTCTTT.

The V and J genes are TRBV5-6 and TRBJ1-6, with 7 positions matching TRBD1. This CDR3 contains 16 residues. The V gene's germline CDR1 is SGHDT and CDR2 YYEEEE. With V trimmed by 0 bases and J by 3 bases, 3 bases remained unmatched. The CDR3 DNA sequence: TGTGCCAGCAGCTTGGGTGGACAGGTCTATAATTCACCCCTCCACTTT. Encoded protein: CASSLGGQVYNSPLHF.

This chain uses TRBV27 with TRBJ2-3; D is perhaps TRBD2 (6 bases). Germline CDR1 is MNHEY and CDR2 is SMNVEV (reference sequence). The CDR3 contains 16 residues. Trimming removed 6 bases from V and 6 bases from J, with 22 bases in between. CDR3 sequence reads: CASSPVGHPRGDTQYF. The CDR3 bases are TGTGCCAGCAGCCCCGTAGGTCACCCTCGGGGGGATACGCAGTATTTT.